This is a list of T cell receptor beta chains from one sample in a study of regulatory T cells in long-lasting Graves disease. TCRdb analysed the multiplex PCR reads with MiXCR anew, one entry per CDR3 protein. Of about 310,000 distinct CDR3 sequences in the sample, 15% to 20% are singletons; the top ten hold less than 45%. The sequences come from peripheral blood mononuclear cells (PBMCs), collected at new diagnosis, from a patient treated with antithyroid drugs. All receptors come from a female donor with Graves disease. Both conserved end residues are trimmed from each CDR3.

TRBJ2-1	TRBV5-4	ASSLSPGPYTSYNEQF
TRBJ2-2	TRBV28	ASQVNTGELF
TRBJ2-2	TRBV2	ASSPWGLAGGLTGELF
TRBJ1-3	TRBV12-3/TRBV12-4	ASSPVSSGNTIY
TRBJ2-7	TRBV19	ASSIGASGIYEQY
TRBJ2-1	TRBV19	ASSNWDVGSAEQF
TRBJ2-3	TRBV27	ASILTSGPTYTQY
TRBJ2-1	TRBV7-8	ASSRTRDTSSYNEQF
TRBJ2-3	TRBV11-2	ASSKSTGARLAGVVTDTQY
TRBJ1-4	TRBV6-2/TRBV6-3	ASLGQAHEKLF
TRBJ2-5	TRBV6-5	ASSYSSPTSGRETQY
TRBJ2-5	TRBV7-6	ASSSGTGQETQY
TRBJ1-1	TRBV5-1	ASRRGGDTEAF
TRBJ2-7	TRBV11-2	ASSSLGHGYEQY
TRBJ2-1	TRBV18	ASSPATGGPHEQF
TRBJ2-1	TRBV28	ASSSRAGPSSYNEQF
TRBJ1-5	TRBV2	ASKSDRQSNQPQH
TRBJ2-5	TRBV3-1	ASIWTGGRQETQY
TRBJ2-1	TRBV20-1	SGKGQGIGEQF
TRBJ1-2	TRBV3-1	ASRGKGQGVYST
TRBJ1-5	TRBV25-1	ASSEQTPYSNQPQH
TRBJ2-5	TRBV30	AWSAPVRETQY
TRBJ2-1	TRBV6-1	ASSELSVGGREF
TRBJ1-3	TRBV30	AWSAGGGRNTIY
TRBJ2-7	TRBV18	ASSPPTSGSYEQY
TRBJ2-7	TRBV19	ASSTGTGGLEQY